This T cell receptor (beta chain) stems from a study of beta chain features in type 1 diabetes. Study-level findings and limits: Here, the possible influence of HLA type (on TCRB rearrangement) remained unresolved.

As to this clone: Its antigen remains unidentified.

Every bit of the isolated RNA underwent reverse transcription, so sequencing read expressed TCRB transcripts. Produced via immunoSEQ multiplex PCR; TCRdb's table is partial and in-frame only. The table has approximately 400,000 clones, less than 15% seen once. This CDR3 has 15 amino acids. The germline V and J ends were trimmed by 5 bases and 3 bases, with 14 bases remaining between them. Germline lookup yields CDR1 LNHDA and CDR2 SQIVND (reference sequence). Material: naive CD4+ T cells from blood. The chain carries TRBV19 and TRBJ1-5; D uncertain. The sequence was collected from a woman younger than 30 in good health. As DNA, the CDR3 is TGTGCCAGTAGTCCCGGCAGGATAAACAATCAGCCCCAGCATTTT. It specifies CASSPGRINNQPQHF. Full variable domain (missing parts from reference TRBV19 and TRBJ1-5): DGGITQSPKYLFRKEGQNVTLSCEQNLNHDAMYWYRQDPGQGLRLIYYSQIVNDFQKGDIAEGYSVSREKKESFPLTVTSAQKNPTAFYLCASSPGRINNQPQHFGDGTRLSIL.